This entry concerns a single TCR beta chain. The antigen is undetermined. Noted time point: week 35, safety follow-up. Every vaccine dose comprised 300 ug of mutant IDH1 20-mer peptide plus topical imiquimod. The sample is drawn from a study of a mutant IDH1 vaccine in newly diagnosed glioma. J gave up 6 bases and V 3 bases, and 12 bases lay outside the gene matches. Germline V gene sequence: CDR1 LNHDA, CDR2 SQIVND (reference sequence). This CDR3 has 18 residues. Some clones are missing from TCRdb's copy, which holds only in-frame ones; the method was immunoSEQ multiplex PCR. The sample holds about 32,000 clones, around 84% seen once.

The V gene is TRBV19, the J gene TRBJ1-3, with TRBD1 matching over 12 bases. The source material was PBMCs, sampled from a glioma patient whose treatment included an IDH1 peptide vaccine. The receptor was isolated from a man aged 25 to 45 with glioma. CDR3 sequence: CASSMGQGATYRENTIYF. CDR3 bases: TGTGCCAGTAGTATGGGACAGGGGGCGACGTACAGAGAAAACACCATATATTTT.